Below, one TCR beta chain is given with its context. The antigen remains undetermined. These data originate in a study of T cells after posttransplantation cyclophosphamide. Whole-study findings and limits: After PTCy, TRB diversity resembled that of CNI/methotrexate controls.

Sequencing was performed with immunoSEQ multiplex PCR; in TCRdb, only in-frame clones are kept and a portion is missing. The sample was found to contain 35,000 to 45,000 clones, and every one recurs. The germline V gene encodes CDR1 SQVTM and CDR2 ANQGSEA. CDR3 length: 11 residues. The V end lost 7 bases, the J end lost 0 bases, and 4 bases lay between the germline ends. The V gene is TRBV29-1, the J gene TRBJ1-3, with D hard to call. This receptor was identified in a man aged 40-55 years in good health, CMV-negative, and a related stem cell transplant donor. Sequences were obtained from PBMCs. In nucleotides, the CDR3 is TGCAGCGGCAGCTCTGGAAACACCATATATTTT. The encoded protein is CSGSSGNTIYF.